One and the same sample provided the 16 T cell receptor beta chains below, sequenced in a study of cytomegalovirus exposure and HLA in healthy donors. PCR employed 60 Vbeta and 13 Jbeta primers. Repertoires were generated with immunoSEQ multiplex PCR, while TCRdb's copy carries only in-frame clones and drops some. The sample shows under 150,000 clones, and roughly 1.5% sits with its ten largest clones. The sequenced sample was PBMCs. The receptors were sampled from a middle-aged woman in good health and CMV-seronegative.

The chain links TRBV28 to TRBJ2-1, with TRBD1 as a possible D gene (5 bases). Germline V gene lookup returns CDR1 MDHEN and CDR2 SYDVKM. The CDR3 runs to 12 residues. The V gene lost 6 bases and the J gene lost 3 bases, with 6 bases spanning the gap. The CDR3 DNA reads TGTGCCAGCAGCACAGGCTACAATGAGCAGTTCTTC. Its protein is CASSTGYNEQFF. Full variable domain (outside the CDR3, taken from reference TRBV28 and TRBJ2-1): DVKVTQSSRYLVKRTGEKVFLECVQDMDHENMFWYRQDPGLGLRLIYFSYDVKMKEKGDIPEGYSVSREKKERFSLILESASTNQTSMYLCASSTGYNEQFFGPGTRLTVL.

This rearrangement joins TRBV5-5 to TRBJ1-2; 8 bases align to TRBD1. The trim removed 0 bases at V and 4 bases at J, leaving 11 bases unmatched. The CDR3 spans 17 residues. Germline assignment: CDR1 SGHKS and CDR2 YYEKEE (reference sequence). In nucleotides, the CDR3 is TGTGCCAGCAGCTTGGCAGTAGGACAGGGAGGTGGCTATGGCTACACCTTC. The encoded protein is CASSLAVGQGGGYGYTF.

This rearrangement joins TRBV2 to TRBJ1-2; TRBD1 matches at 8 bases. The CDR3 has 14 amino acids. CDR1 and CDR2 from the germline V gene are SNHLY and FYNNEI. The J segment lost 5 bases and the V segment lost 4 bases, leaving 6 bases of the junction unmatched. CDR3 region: CASSVEGQGYGYTF. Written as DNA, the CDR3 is TGTGCCAGCAGTGTTGAAGGACAGGGTTATGGCTACACCTTC.

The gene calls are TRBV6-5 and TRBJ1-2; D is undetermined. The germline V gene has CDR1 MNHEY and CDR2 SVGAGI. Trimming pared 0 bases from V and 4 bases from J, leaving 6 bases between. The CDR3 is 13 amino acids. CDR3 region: CASSYSRLYGYTF. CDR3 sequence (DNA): TGTGCCAGCAGTTACTCGAGACTCTATGGCTACACCTTC.

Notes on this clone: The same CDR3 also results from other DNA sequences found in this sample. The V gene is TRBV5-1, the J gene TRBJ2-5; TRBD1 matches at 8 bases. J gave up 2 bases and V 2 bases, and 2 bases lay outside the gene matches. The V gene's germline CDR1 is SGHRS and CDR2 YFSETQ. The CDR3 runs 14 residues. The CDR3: CASSFGQGQETQYF. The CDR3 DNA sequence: TGCGCCAGCAGCTTCGGACAGGGACAAGAGACCCAGTACTTC. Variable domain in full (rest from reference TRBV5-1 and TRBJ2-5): KAGVTQTPRYLIKTRGQQVTLSCSPISGHRSVSWYQQTPGQGLQFLFEYFSETQRNKGNFPGRFSGRQFSNSRSEMNVSTLELGDSALYLCASSFGQGQETQYFGPGTRLLVL.

For the CDR3, the DNA is TGTGCCAGCAGCACCGGGATCCACACCGGGGAGCTGTTTTTT. This translates into CASSTGIHTGELFF. This chain connects TRBV7-6 to TRBJ2-2; tentatively, D is TRBD2 (5 bases). The length of the CDR3 is 14 residues. From germline, CDR1 is SGHVS and CDR2 FNYEAQ. Trimming shortened V by 5 bases and J by 3 bases, and 10 bases separated the two germline ends.

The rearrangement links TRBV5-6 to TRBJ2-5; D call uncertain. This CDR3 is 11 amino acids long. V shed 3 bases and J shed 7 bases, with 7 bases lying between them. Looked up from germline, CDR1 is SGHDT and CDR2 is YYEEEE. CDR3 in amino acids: CASSSQWTQYF. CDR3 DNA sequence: TGTGCCAGCAGCTCCCAGTGGACCCAGTACTTC.

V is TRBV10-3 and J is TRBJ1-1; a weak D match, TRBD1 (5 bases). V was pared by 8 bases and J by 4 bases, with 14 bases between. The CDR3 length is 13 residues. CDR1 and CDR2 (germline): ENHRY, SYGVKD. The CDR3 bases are TGTGCCATCGTGGGGGGAAAGGGCACTGAAGCTTTCTTT. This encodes CAIVGGKGTEAFF.

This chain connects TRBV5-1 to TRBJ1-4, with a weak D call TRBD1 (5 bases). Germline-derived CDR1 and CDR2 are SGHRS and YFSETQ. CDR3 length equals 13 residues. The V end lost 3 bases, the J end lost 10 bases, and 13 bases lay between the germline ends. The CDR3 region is CASSWAGWGKLFF. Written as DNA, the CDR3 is TGCGCCAGCAGCTGGGCAGGGTGGGGAAAACTGTTTTTT.

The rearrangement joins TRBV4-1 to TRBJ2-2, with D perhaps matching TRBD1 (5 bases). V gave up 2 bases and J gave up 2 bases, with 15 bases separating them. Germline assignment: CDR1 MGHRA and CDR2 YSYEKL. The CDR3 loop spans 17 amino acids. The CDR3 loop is CASSQREQGANTGELFF. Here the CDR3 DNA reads TGCGCCAGCAGCCAACGTGAGCAGGGCGCAAACACCGGGGAGCTGTTTTTT.

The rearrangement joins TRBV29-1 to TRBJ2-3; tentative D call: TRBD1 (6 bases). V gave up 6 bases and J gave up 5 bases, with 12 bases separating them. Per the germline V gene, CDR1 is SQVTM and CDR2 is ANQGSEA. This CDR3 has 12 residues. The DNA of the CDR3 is TGCAGCGTCGTACAGGGAATAGATACGCAGTATTTT. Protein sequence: CSVVQGIDTQYF.

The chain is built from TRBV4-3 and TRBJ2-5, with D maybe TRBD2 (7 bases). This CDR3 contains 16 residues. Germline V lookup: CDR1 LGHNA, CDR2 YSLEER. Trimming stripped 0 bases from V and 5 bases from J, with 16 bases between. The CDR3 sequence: CASSQELGGASETQYF. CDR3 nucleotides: TGCGCCAGCAGCCAAGAACTGGGGGGGGCGAGTGAGACCCAGTACTTC.

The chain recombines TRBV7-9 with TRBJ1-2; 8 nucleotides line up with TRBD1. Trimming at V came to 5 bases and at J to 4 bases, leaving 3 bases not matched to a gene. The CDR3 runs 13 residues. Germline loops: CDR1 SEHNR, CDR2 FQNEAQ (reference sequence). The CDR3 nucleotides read TGTGCCAGCAGCCTGGGACAGGTCTATGGCTACACCTTC. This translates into CASSLGQVYGYTF.

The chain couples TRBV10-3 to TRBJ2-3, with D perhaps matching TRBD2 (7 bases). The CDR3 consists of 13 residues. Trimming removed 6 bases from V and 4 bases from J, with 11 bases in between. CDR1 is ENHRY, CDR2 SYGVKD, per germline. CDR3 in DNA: TGTGCCATCAGCGTAGGGGGGGCAGATACGCAGTATTTT. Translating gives CAISVGGADTQYF.

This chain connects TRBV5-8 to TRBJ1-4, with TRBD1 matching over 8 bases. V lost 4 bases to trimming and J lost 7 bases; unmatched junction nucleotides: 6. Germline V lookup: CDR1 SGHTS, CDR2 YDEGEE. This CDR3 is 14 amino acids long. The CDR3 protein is CASSGQGIGEKLFF. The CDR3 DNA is TGTGCCAGCAGCGGACAGGGAATAGGTGAAAAACTGTTTTTT.

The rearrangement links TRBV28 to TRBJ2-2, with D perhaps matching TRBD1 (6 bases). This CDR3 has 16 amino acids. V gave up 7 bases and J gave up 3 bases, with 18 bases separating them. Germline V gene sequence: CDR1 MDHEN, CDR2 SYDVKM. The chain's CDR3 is CASTGQGRGDTGELFF. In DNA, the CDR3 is TGTGCCAGCACTGGTCAGGGCAGGGGTGACACCGGGGAGCTGTTTTTT.